Sequencing of this T cell receptor (beta chain) was carried out in a study of tumor and adjacent non-tumor tissue in lung cancer. Study-level information: The cohort had 12 adenocarcinoma, 2 squamous cell and 1 small cell patients. Stage I to III disease affected ten to eleven men and roughly 5 women aged about 30 to 85. Findings and limits, study-wide: In normal lung, the top 100 clones were significantly more dominant than in tumor.

Germline V gene sequence: CDR1 DFQATT, CDR2 SNEGSKA (reference sequence). Trimming left V 0 bases short and J 5 bases short, with 5 bases between. The CDR3 is made up of 11 amino acids. This clonotype was seen ten or more times. As yet, its antigen is unknown. The library came from three nested PCR rounds adapted from ARM-PCR protocols. TCRdb reanalysed the multiplex PCR reads using MiXCR and keeps one entry per CDR3 protein. The sample lists more than 90,000 distinct CDR3 sequences, less than 75% occurring once. No cell sorting was done before RNA was extracted from the tissue. The chain recombines TRBV20-1 with TRBJ2-7; no definite D call. The receptor comes from a man aged 55 to 70 with non-small cell lung cancer. Material for sequencing was lung tumor tissue. This CDR3 is CSARDAHEQYF. The CDR3 DNA reads TGCAGTGCTAGAGATGCCCACGAGCAGTACTTC.